Included here is one T cell receptor (beta chain) sequence, with context. The antigen is unknown. Trimming took 6 bases from V and 4 from J; bases not matched to a gene: 10. The CDR3 is 15 amino acids. Germline V gene sequence: CDR1 MDHEN, CDR2 SYDVKM. This entry belongs to a study of cytomegalovirus exposure and HLA in healthy donors. Study-level results: V- and J-gene trimming of TCR beta was linked (in a later analysis) to a missense DCLRE1C variant.

The PCR contained 60 Vbeta and 13 Jbeta primers. The data were produced by immunoSEQ multiplex PCR, yet TCRdb's version contains in-frame clones alone and is incomplete. The table shows some 190,000 clones, with around 86% occurring only once. This sequence joins TRBV28 and TRBJ2-7; 9 bases line up with TRBD1. Input material: PBMCs. The source is a woman aged 18-29 years in good health and CMV-seronegative. The CDR3 is CASSVPGQGSYEQYF. As DNA, the CDR3 is TGTGCCAGCAGCGTCCCGGGACAGGGATCTTACGAGCAGTACTTC.